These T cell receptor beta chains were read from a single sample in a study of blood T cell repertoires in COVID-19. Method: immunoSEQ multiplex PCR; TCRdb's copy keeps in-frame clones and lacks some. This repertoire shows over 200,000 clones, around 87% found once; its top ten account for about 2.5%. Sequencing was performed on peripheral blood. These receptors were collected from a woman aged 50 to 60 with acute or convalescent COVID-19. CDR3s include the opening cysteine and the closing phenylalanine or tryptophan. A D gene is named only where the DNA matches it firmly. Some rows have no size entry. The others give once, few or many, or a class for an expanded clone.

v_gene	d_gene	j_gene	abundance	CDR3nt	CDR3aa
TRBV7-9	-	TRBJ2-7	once	TGTGCCAGCAGCTTACTAGCAACCTACGAGCAGTACTTC	CASSLLATYEQYF
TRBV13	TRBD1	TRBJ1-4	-	TGTGCCAGCAGCCGAGGTCGGGACAGGGTGGTTGAAAAACTGTTTTTT	CASSRGRDRVVEKLFF
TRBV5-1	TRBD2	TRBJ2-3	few	TGCGCCAGCAAGAATCCAGCGGGAGGCCAAGATACGCAGTATTTT	CASKNPAGGQDTQYF
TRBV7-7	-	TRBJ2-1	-	TGTGCCAGCAGCTTTCACTCAGGAGAGCAGTTCTTC	CASSFHSGEQFF
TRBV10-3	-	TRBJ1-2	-	TGTGCCATCACCGGGACGGAGGGCTATGGCTACACCTTC	CAITGTEGYGYTF
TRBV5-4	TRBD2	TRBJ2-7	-	TGTGCCAGCAGCGGACGGGCGGGAGGGCCCTCCTACGAGCAGTACTTC	CASSGRAGGPSYEQYF
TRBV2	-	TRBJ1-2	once	TGTGCCAGCAGTGAAAGTGGCATACCCTATGGCTACACCTTC	CASSESGIPYGYTF
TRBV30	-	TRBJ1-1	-	TGTGCCTGGAGTGTAGGCAGGGGCGCTGAAGCTTTCTTT	CAWSVGRGAEAFF
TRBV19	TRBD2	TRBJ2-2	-	TGTGCCAGTAGCCTCCCCGGACTAGCCAGGCGCCTGAACACCGGGGAGCTGTTTTTT	CASSLPGLARRLNTGELFF
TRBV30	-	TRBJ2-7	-	TGTGCCTGGAGTGGAGCGAGGGAGCAGTACTTC	CAWSGAREQYF
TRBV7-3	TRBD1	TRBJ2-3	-	TGTGCCAGCAGCTCCAGGACAGGGGGCTTAGATACGCAGTATTTT	CASSSRTGGLDTQYF
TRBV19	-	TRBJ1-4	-	TGTGCCAGTAGTATATCTACTGGGGGGTCAACTAATGAAAAACTGTTTTTT	CASSISTGGSTNEKLFF
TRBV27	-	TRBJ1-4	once	TGTGCCAGCAGGACAGTCTTAAATGAAAAACTGTTTTTT	CASRTVLNEKLFF
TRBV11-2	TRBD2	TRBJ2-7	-	TGTGCCAGCAGCTTAGTGGGCCGGACTAGCGGGAACTACGAGCAGTACTTC	CASSLVGRTSGNYEQYF
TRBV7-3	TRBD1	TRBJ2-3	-	TGTGCCAGCAGCTTCGGACAGGTCGGAGATACGCAGTATTTT	CASSFGQVGDTQYF
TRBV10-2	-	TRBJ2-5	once	TGCGCCAGCAGGAGGGGGACTATATCACAAGAGACCCAGTACTTC	CASRRGTISQETQYF
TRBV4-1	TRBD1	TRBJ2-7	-	TGCGCCAGCAGCCAAGATGTCTGGACAGGGAACGACGAGCAGTACTTC	CASSQDVWTGNDEQYF
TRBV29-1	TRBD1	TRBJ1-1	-	TGCAGCGTCGCGGGACAGTTAAACACTGAAGCTTTCTTT	CSVAGQLNTEAFF
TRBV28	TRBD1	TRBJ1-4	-	TGTGCCAGCCGGGACAGGGGATATGAAAAACTGTTTTTT	CASRDRGYEKLFF
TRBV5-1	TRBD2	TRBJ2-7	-	TGCGCCAGCATGCCAAGCGGGATCGGCTACGAGCAGTACTTC	CASMPSGIGYEQYF
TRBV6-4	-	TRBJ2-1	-	TGTGCCAGCAGTGACTCACCGGGACTGGCCTCCTACAATGAGCAGTTCTTC	CASSDSPGLASYNEQFF
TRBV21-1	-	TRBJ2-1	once	TGTGCCAGCACCCCGAAAGGGACAGGGGGCAATGAGCAGTTCTTC	CASTPKGTGGNEQFF
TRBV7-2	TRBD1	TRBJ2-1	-	TGTGCCAGCAGCTTAGCCCCAGGGGGTGAGCAGTTCTTC	CASSLAPGGEQFF
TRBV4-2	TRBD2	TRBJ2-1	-	TGTGCCAGCAGCCAAGATGGGTTAGGCGGGAGTAGGCTGTTCTTC	CASSQDGLGGSRLFF
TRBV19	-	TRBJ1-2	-	TGTGCCAGTAGTTACCGCAGGGGTGGGAACTATGGCTACACCTTC	CASSYRRGGNYGYTF
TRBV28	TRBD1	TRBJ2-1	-	TGTGCCAGCAGTTCTCCCGCCGGGACAGGGGGGAAGTGGCAGTTCTTC	CASSSPAGTGGKWQFF
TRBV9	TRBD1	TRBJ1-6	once	TGTGCCAGCAGCGGAGAGACAGGGCGGTCACCCCTCCACTTT	CASSGETGRSPLHF
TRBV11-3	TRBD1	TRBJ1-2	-	TGTGCCAGCAGCTTAGATGGGACAGGGTACGGCTACACCTTC	CASSLDGTGYGYTF
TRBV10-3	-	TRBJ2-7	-	TGTGCCATCAGTGACCCCGGACTGAAAAGCTCCTACGAGCAGTACTTC	CAISDPGLKSSYEQYF
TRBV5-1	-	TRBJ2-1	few	TGCGCCAGCAGCTTGGCCCCGGTCGCGGCAGTAGGCAATGAGCAGTTCTTC	CASSLAPVAAVGNEQFF
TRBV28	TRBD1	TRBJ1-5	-	TGTGCCAGCAGCACACAGGGGTTTAATCAGCCCCAGCATTTT	CASSTQGFNQPQHF
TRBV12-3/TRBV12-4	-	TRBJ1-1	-	TGTGCCAGCAGTTTCAGCAGGGACACTGAAGCTTTCTTT	CASSFSRDTEAFF
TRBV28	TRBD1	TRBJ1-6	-	TGTGCCAGCACACCGGGACAGGGTGATTCACCCCTCCACTTT	CASTPGQGDSPLHF
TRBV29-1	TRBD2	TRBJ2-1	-	TGCAGCGTTGTGGGACTAGCGAGACCGAGCTCCTACAATGAGCAGTTCTTC	CSVVGLARPSSYNEQFF
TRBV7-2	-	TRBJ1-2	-	TGTGCCAGCAGCTCACAATGGGCGGGGGCTGGCGGCTACACCTTC	CASSSQWAGAGGYTF
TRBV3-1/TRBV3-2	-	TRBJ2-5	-	TGTGCCAGCAGCCAAACCCGGACTATGAAGACCCAGTACTTC	CASSQTRTMKTQYF
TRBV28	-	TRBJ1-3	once	TGTGCCAGCAGTTTCGGGGTTACCTCTGGAAACACCATATATTTT	CASSFGVTSGNTIYF
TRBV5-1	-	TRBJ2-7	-	TGCGCCAGCAGCTTAGACAGGTCGCTCTACGAGCAGTACTTC	CASSLDRSLYEQYF
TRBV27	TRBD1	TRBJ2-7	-	TGTGCCAGCGCCGGGACAGGCTCCTACGAGCAGTACTTC	CASAGTGSYEQYF
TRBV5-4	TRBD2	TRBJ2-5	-	TGTGCCAGCAGCTTGCCTTTAGGACTAGCAGGGGAGACCCAGTACTTC	CASSLPLGLAGETQYF
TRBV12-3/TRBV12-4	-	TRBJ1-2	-	TGTGCCAGCACCTATCGCTACTATGGCTACACCTTC	CASTYRYYGYTF
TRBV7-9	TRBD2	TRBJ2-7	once	TGTGCCAGCAGCTTAAGCCCCGGGACTAGCTACGAGCAGTACTTC	CASSLSPGTSYEQYF
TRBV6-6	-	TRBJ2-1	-	TGTGCCAGCATGTCTGGCGGGACCTACAATGAGCAGTTCTTC	CASMSGGTYNEQFF
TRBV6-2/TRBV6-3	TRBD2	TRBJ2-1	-	TGTGCCAGCAGTCAGGGGACTAGCGGGAGGGGGAAATACAATGAGCAGTTCTTC	CASSQGTSGRGKYNEQFF
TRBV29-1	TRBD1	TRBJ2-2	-	TGCAGCGTAGGACAGGGAAGGAGGACCGGGGAGCTGTTTTTT	CSVGQGRRTGELFF
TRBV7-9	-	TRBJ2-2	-	TGTGCCAGCAGCTTAGCCCCGGGGGAGCTGTTTTTT	CASSLAPGELFF
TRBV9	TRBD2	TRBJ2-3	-	TGTGCCAGCAGCGTTTATAGCGGGAGAGTAGATACGCAGTATTTT	CASSVYSGRVDTQYF
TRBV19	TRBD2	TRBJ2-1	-	TGTGCCAGTAATCTAGCGGGAGGGCTGGACAATGAGCAGTTCTTC	CASNLAGGLDNEQFF